This entry concerns a single T cell receptor beta chain. The data are from a study of response to subunit inactivated influenza vaccine. V was pared by 8 bases and J by 5 bases, with 12 bases between. The CDR3 is made up of 12 amino acids. TCRdb ran MiXCR on the RT-PCR reads and lists one entry per CDR3 protein. Here the sample spans just under 550,000 distinct CDR3 sequences, approximately 24% being singletons. This same sample was also taken into another study, of T cells expressing NK-cell markers. That paper notes: The authors generated TCR beta cDNA through 5'RACE template switching with UMIs. Seropositivity for HCMV was found in seven of the eight sequenced donors, with one seronegative. The study found dominant NKG2C+ clonotypes at roughly 1.0-8% of CD8+ T cells in roughly six donors. These clonotypes additionally ranked first within the CD3+CD56-NKG2C+ fraction of four donors.

The V call is TRBV12-3 or TRBV12-4, the J call TRBJ1-1; D not certain. The sequence was obtained from a man aged 50-60 years who received an inactivated influenza vaccine. The sequencing here drew on CD4+ T cells sorted from PBMCs, taken roughly 12 days after vaccination. The CDR3 nucleotides are TGTGCCAGCGCCCGCCTGGGGACTGAAGCTTTCTTT. This encodes CASARLGTEAFF.